This section outlines one T cell receptor beta chain sequence together with its context. The antigen is undetermined. The sample comes from a study of T cell responses to AZD1222 COVID-19 vaccine. General study points: Dominant at 160-218 and 743-854, vaccine-associated CD4 TCRs also spanned spike. None of the repertoires were sampled until the peak T cell response had passed.

Some clones are missing from TCRdb's copy, which holds only in-frame ones; the method was immunoSEQ multiplex PCR. The sample has some 110,000 clones; 80% to 90% are singletons. Material: peripheral blood, obtained 28 days after the second AZD1222 dose. This receptor was obtained from an adult who received the AZD1222 COVID-19 vaccine.

The CDR3 loop is CASSLIVPGELFF. DNA of the CDR3: TGTGCCAGCAGCTTAATCGTCCCCGGGGAGCTGTTTTTT. The chain uses TRBV7-3 and TRBJ2-2; D is uncertain. The CDR3 has 13 residues. The germline gives CDR1 SGHTA, CDR2 FQGTGA. Trimming took off 1 base at V and 6 bases at J, with 6 bases between the two ends.